The 2 T cell receptor beta chains below were found in one sample sequenced in a study of T cells in Graves' hyperthyroidism and ophthalmopathy. Amplification yielded TCR beta CDR3 regions, with RNA transcripts as the source. Researchers ran a first-round RT-PCR on the TCR CDR3 using the HTBI primer set. MiXCR was run by TCRdb on the multiplex PCR reads, yielding one entry per CDR3 protein. The sample yields 600,000 to 650,000 distinct CDR3 sequences, less than 25% seen once. Sequencing was carried out using blood. These receptors were obtained from a man under 40 with Graves' ophthalmopathy.

Many counts were recorded for this clonotype. The J gene is TRBJ2-7, the V gene TRBV18, with a tentative D call TRBD2 (5 bases). CDR1 is KGHSH, CDR2 LQKENI, per germline. The CDR3 consists of 16 residues. Trimming cost V 6 bases and J 1 base, with 19 bases left between them. CDR3 DNA: TGTGCCAGCTCCCCAACCATCTCGACTACGTCCTACGAGCAGTACTTC. Amino acids: CASSPTISTTSYEQYF.

The chain joins TRBV7-8 to TRBJ2-3, with TRBD2 matching 7 bases. The germline gives CDR1 SGHVS, CDR2 FQNEAQ. The CDR3 extends over 14 amino acids. The V and J ends lost 1 base and 6 bases, in that order; junction bases with no gene match: 4. The CDR3 spells CASSLEDSGDTQYF. The CDR3 region has the DNA TGTGCCAGCAGCTTAGAAGATAGCGGGGATACGCAGTATTTT.